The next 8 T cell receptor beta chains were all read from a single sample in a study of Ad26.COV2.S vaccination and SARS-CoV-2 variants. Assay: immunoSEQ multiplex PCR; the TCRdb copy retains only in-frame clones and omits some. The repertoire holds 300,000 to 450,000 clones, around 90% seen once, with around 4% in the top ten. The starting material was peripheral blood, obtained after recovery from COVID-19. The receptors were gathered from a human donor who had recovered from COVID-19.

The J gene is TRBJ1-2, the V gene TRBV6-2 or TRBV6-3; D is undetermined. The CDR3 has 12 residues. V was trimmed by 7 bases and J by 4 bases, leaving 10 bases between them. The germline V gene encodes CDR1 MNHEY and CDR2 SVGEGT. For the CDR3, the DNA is TGTGCCAGCACCCCAGGCGTCTATGGCTACACCTTC. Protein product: CASTPGVYGYTF.

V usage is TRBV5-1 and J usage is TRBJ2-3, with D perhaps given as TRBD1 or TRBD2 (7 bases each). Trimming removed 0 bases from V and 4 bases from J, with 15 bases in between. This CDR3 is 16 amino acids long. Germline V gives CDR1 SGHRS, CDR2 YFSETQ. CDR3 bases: TGCGCCAGCAGCTTGGTAGGCAGGGGGGGCGCAGATACGCAGTATTTT. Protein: CASSLVGRGGADTQYF.

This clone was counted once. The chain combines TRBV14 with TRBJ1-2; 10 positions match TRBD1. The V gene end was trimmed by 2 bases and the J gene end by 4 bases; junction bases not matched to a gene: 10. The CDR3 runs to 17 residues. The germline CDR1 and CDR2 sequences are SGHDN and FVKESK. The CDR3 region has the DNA TGTGCCAGCAGCCAAAGTCTTACCGGGACAGGGGTCTATGGCTACACCTTC. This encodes CASSQSLTGTGVYGYTF.

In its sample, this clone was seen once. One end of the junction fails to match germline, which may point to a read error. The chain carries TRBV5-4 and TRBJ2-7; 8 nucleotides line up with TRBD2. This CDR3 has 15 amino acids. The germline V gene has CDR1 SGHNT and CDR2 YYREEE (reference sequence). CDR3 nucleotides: TGTGCCAGCAGTCCCGGGACTAGTCGCGAGATGTGGTCTTCTTTC. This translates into CASSPGTSREMWSSF.

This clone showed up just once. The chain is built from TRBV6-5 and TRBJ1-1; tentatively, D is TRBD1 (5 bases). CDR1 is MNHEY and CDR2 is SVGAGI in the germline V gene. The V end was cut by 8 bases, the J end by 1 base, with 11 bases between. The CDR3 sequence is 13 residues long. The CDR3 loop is CASLKGKNTEAFF. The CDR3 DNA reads TGTGCCAGCCTGAAGGGGAAGAACACTGAAGCTTTCTTT.

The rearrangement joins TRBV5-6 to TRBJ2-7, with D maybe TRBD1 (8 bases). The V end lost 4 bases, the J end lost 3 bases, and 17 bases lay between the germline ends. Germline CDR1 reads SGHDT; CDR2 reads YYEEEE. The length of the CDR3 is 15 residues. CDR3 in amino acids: CASSLGGTGSYEQYF. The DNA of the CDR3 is TGTGCCAGCAGCCTCGGGGGGACAGGAAGCTACGAGCAGTACTTC.

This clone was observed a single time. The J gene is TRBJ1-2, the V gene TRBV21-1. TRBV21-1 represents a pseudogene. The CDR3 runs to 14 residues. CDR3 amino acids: CASSPGRPQWGYTF. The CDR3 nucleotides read TGTGCCAGCAGCCCGGGTCGACCCCAATGGGGCTACACCTTC.

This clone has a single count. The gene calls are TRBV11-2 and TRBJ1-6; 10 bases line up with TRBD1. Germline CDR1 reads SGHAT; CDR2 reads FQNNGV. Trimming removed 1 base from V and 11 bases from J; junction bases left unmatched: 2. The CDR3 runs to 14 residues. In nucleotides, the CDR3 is TGTGCCAGCAGCTTAGCAGGGACAGGGGCACCCCTCCACTTT. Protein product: CASSLAGTGAPLHF.